This entry lists 27 T cell receptor beta chains sequenced from one sample in a study of blood T cell repertoires in COVID-19. The method was immunoSEQ multiplex PCR; TCRdb's version includes in-frame clones alone and lacks a portion of them. The repertoire includes approximately 260,000 clones, approximately 89% of them detected once, and about 10% sits in the top ten. The sample taken for sequencing was peripheral blood. These receptors all stem from an older woman with COVID-19, enrolled during active disease.

This chain uses TRBV11-1 with TRBJ1-4; the D gene is possibly TRBD1 (6 bases). Trimming removed 3 bases at V and 2 bases at J, with 10 bases between. Germline CDR1 is SGHAT and CDR2 is FQDESV (reference sequence). The CDR3 length is 15 residues. The CDR3 region has the DNA TGTGCCAGCAGCTTTGCCCAGGGGACTAATGAAAAACTGTTTTTT. It specifies CASSFAQGTNEKLFF.

V and J are TRBV5-6 and TRBJ2-7; 14 nucleotides align to TRBD2. This CDR3 is built from 19 residues. With V trimmed by 1 base and J by 4 bases, 13 bases remained unmatched. Germline-derived CDR1 and CDR2 are SGHDT and YYEEEE. CDR3 amino acids: CASSLLLGLAGAGQYEQYF. The CDR3, as DNA: TGTGCCAGCAGCTTGTTGTTGGGACTAGCGGGAGCGGGGCAATACGAGCAGTACTTC.

The chain is built from TRBV7-8 and TRBJ2-1; 10 bases align to TRBD2. CDR1 is SGHVS, CDR2 FQNEAQ, per germline. The CDR3 runs to 14 residues. J gave up 12 bases and V 2 bases, and 7 bases lay outside the gene matches. CDR3 nucleotide sequence: TGTGCCAGCAGCTTAATCCTAGTAGCGGGAGGGCAGTTCTTC. Amino acids: CASSLILVAGGQFF.

This clone appeared a few times. The chain carries TRBV3-1 (or the pseudogene TRBV3-2) and TRBJ1-2; D is possibly TRBD1 (6 bases). Germline CDR1 is LGHDT and CDR2 is YNNKEL (reference sequence). The CDR3 length is 15 residues. V was clipped by 4 bases and J by 6 bases, with 18 bases between them. The CDR3 sequence: CASSLDYAGANGYTF. CDR3 nucleotides: TGTGCCAGCAGCCTCGATTATGCGGGGGCTAATGGCTACACCTTC.

The genes are TRBV28 and TRBJ1-6; weak D call: TRBD1 (6 bases). Germline V gene data show CDR1 as MDHEN and CDR2 as SYDVKM. The germline V and J ends were trimmed by 8 bases and 0 bases, with 14 bases remaining between them. The CDR3 consists of 16 residues. In nucleotides, the CDR3 is TGTGCCAGCCGTAGACAGGCCAGCTCCTATAATTCACCCCTCCACTTT. Protein product: CASRRQASSYNSPLHF.

The genes are TRBV3-1 (or the pseudogene TRBV3-2) and TRBJ2-5, with D perhaps TRBD1 (6 bases). CDR3 length: 14 residues. Between the trimmed V and J ends, which lost 3 bases and 5 bases, there was a span of 13 bases. Germline CDR1 reads LGHDT; CDR2 reads YNNKEL (reference sequence). CDR3 region: CASSHPQGRETQYF. In DNA, the CDR3 is TGTGCCAGCAGCCATCCCCAGGGGCGGGAGACCCAGTACTTC.

This clone appeared a single time. The chain uses TRBV10-3 and TRBJ2-3; D remains ambiguous. Germline CDR1 and CDR2: ENHRY and SYGVKD. The CDR3 consists of 15 residues. Trimming shortened V by 2 bases and J by 0 bases, and 9 bases separated the two germline ends. CDR3 in DNA: TGTGCCATCAGTGAGGCCGGGTTTAGCACAGATACGCAGTATTTT. It translates to CAISEAGFSTDTQYF.

With regard to this clone: Other DNA sequences from this sample encode an identical CDR3 as well. As DNA, the CDR3 is TGCGCCAGCAGCCGTGGACAGGGGAACACTGAAGCTTTCTTT. It is translated as CASSRGQGNTEAFF. The chain joins TRBV5-1 to TRBJ1-1, with TRBD1 matching over 8 bases. The V gene end was trimmed by 4 bases and the J gene end by 1 base; junction bases not matched to a gene: 3. The CDR3 runs 14 residues. Looked up from germline, CDR1 is SGHRS and CDR2 is YFSETQ.

V is TRBV9 and J is TRBJ1-2; 9 positions agree with TRBD1. Germline lookup yields CDR1 SGDLS and CDR2 YYNGEE. The CDR3 is 16 amino acids. V was clipped by 3 bases and J by 4 bases; unmatched bases: 10. The CDR3 nucleotides read TGTGCCAGCAGCGCCGGGACAGGGAAACTGGTCTATGGCTACACCTTC. Translated, it gives CASSAGTGKLVYGYTF.

V is TRBV9 and J is TRBJ2-3; 12 positions agree with TRBD2. V was pared by 6 bases and J by 8 bases, with 10 bases of the junction left unmatched. This CDR3 is 15 amino acids long. Germline CDR1 SGDLS, CDR2 YYNGEE. DNA of the CDR3: TGTGCCAGCAACCGACTAGCGGGAGAACCGGGTACGCAGTATTTT. Its translation: CASNRLAGEPGTQYF.

In DNA, the CDR3 is TGCAGCGTTGAAAGGGACAGGGGAACTGAAGCTTTCTTT. Translated, it gives CSVERDRGTEAFF. The chain carries TRBV29-1 and TRBJ1-1; 10 nucleotides line up with TRBD1. The V gene end was trimmed by 2 bases and the J gene end by 5 bases; junction bases not matched to a gene: 2. The CDR3 extends over 13 amino acids. The germline V gene encodes CDR1 SQVTM and CDR2 ANQGSEA. The whole variable domain, filled in from reference TRBV29-1 and TRBJ1-1, reads SAVISQKPSRDICQRGTSLTIQCQVDSQVTMMFWYRQQPGQSLTLIATANQGSEATYESGFVIDKFPISRPNLTFSTLTVSNMSPEDSSIYLCSVERDRGTEAFFGQGTRLTVV.

This sequence joins TRBV5-8 and TRBJ1-5; 9 bases line up with TRBD1. Germline CDR1 reads SGHTS; CDR2 reads YDEGEE. Unmatched junction bases numbered 6, after V lost 4 bases and J lost 1 base. This CDR3 comprises 16 residues. The CDR3 DNA is TGTGCCAGCAGCGCGAACAGGGGGCTCAGCAATCAGCCCCAGCATTTT. This encodes CASSANRGLSNQPQHF. Variable domain in full (rest from reference TRBV5-8 and TRBJ1-5): EAGVTQSPTHLIKTRGQQATLRCSPISGHTSVYWYQQALGLGLQFLLWYDEGEERNRGNFPPRFSGRQFPNYSSELNVNALELEDSALYLCASSANRGLSNQPQHFGDGTRLSIL.

The chain employs TRBV6-5 and TRBJ2-7, with a possible D match to TRBD2 (5 bases). In germline, CDR1 is MNHEY, CDR2 SVGAGI. V lost 2 bases, J lost 2 bases, and 13 bases lay in between. CDR3 length equals 15 residues. CDR3 in amino acids: CASSYVSGRAYEQYF. CDR3 coding DNA: TGTGCCAGCAGTTACGTGAGCGGCCGAGCCTACGAGCAGTACTTC.

This clone was seen just once. The chain employs TRBV6-6 and TRBJ2-7; 12 bases align to TRBD2. From germline, CDR1 is MNHNY and CDR2 SVGAGI (reference sequence). This CDR3 comprises 13 residues. Trimming removed 10 bases from V and 4 bases from J; junction bases left unmatched: 5. CDR3 amino acids: CAIRTSGMYEQYF. For the CDR3, the DNA is TGTGCCATTAGGACTAGCGGGATGTACGAGCAGTACTTC.

This clone turned up a few times. This rearrangement joins TRBV6-5 to TRBJ1-2; 9 bases line up with TRBD1. V was clipped by 6 bases and J by 5 bases; unmatched bases: 4. The CDR3 is made up of 13 amino acids. From germline, CDR1 is MNHEY and CDR2 SVGAGI. CDR3 sequence reads: CASSPGTGYGYTF. DNA of the CDR3: TGTGCCAGCAGCCCCGGGACAGGGTATGGCTACACCTTC.

This clone was seen just once. The rearrangement uses TRBV7-9 and TRBJ2-7, with a tentative D call TRBD2 (7 bases). The CDR3 is 15 residues long. Trimming shortened V by 2 bases and J by 6 bases, and 17 bases separated the two germline ends. The germline gives CDR1 SEHNR, CDR2 FQNEAQ (reference sequence). The CDR3 coding sequence is TGTGCCAGCAGCTTACGGGGGGCGGTTTTAGCCGAGCAGTACTTC. Protein sequence: CASSLRGAVLAEQYF.

The chain couples TRBV28 to TRBJ2-5; D gene uncertain. V gave up 3 bases and J gave up 6 bases, with 8 bases separating them. Germline V gene lookup returns CDR1 MDHEN and CDR2 SYDVKM. This CDR3 comprises 12 residues. The CDR3 is CASSFGQQTQYF. DNA for the CDR3: TGTGCCAGCAGTTTTGGGCAGCAGACCCAGTACTTC.

V is TRBV4-2 and J is TRBJ1-6; possible D gene TRBD1, 5 bases. Germline CDR1 and CDR2: LGHNA and YNFKEQ. Trimming took off 4 bases at V and 0 bases at J, with 13 bases between the two ends. There are 17 residues in the CDR3. CDR3 protein: CASSPTAPSSYNSPLHF. CDR3 DNA sequence: TGTGCCAGCAGCCCGACAGCTCCGAGCTCCTATAATTCACCCCTCCACTTT.

The chain is built from TRBV7-6 and TRBJ2-1; tentative D call: TRBD1 (6 bases). The germline V gene encodes CDR1 SGHVS and CDR2 FNYEAQ. With 5 bases removed from V and 0 bases from J, the gap between germline ends came to 11 bases. The CDR3 loop spans 15 amino acids. As DNA, the CDR3 is TGTGCCAGCAGCCTTACAGGGAGCTCCTACAATGAGCAGTTCTTC. This encodes CASSLTGSSYNEQFF.

The chain couples TRBV18 to TRBJ2-6; 10 bases are a match to TRBD2. The V gene's germline CDR1 is KGHSH and CDR2 LQKENI. This CDR3 contains 16 residues. Trimming took 5 bases from V and 4 from J; bases not matched to a gene: 5. The CDR3: CASSSAGGAGANVLTF. The DNA for the CDR3 is TGTGCCAGCTCATCAGCGGGAGGGGCGGGGGCCAACGTCCTGACTTTC.

The chain recombines TRBV27 with TRBJ2-7, with TRBD2 identical over 7 bases. This CDR3 comprises 16 residues. V lost 6 bases to trimming and J lost 3 bases; unmatched junction nucleotides: 14. The germline CDR1 and CDR2 sequences are MNHEY and SMNVEV (reference sequence). For the CDR3, the DNA is TGTGCCAGCAGATCCAAGTCATCAGCGGGAAGCTACGAGCAGTACTTC. Amino acids: CASRSKSSAGSYEQYF.

This sequence joins TRBV7-2 and TRBJ1-6; the D gene is possibly TRBD1 (6 bases). The V and J ends lost 11 bases and 6 bases respectively, with 14 bases between them. The CDR3 length is 13 residues. CDR1 SGHTA and CDR2 FQGNSA come from the germline V gene. CDR3 sequence (DNA): TGTGCCCTGGGAGGGGGGCTTAATTCACCCCTCCACTTT. Its protein is CALGGGLNSPLHF.

This chain connects TRBV28 to TRBJ1-5; 10 bases line up with TRBD1. CDR1 and CDR2 from the germline V gene are MDHEN and SYDVKM. The V gene end was trimmed by 8 bases and the J gene end by 4 bases; junction bases not matched to a gene: 5. The CDR3 is 14 amino acids. CDR3 DNA: TGTGCCAGCCGGCGGACAGGGGGAAATCAGCCCCAGCATTTT. This sequence encodes CASRRTGGNQPQHF.

The CDR3, as DNA: TGTGCCAGCAGCTCCCTGGCAGGGGGCACCGGGGAGCTGTTTTTT. Its protein product is CASSSLAGGTGELFF. The chain joins TRBV7-8 to TRBJ2-2, with TRBD1 matching 7 bases. Germline V lookup: CDR1 SGHVS, CDR2 FQNEAQ. CDR3 length: 15 amino acids. The V segment lost 4 bases and the J segment 4 bases; nucleotides outside the gene matches: 6.

V usage is TRBV6-5 and J usage is TRBJ2-1, with TRBD1 identical over 7 bases. The germline gives CDR1 MNHEY, CDR2 SVGAGI. This CDR3 has 15 residues. V dropped 6 bases and J dropped 6; count of bases not matched to a gene: 11. For the CDR3, the DNA is TGTGCCAGCAGGCAAGCCGGGACAGCGTTCAATGAGCAGTTCTTC. It is translated as CASRQAGTAFNEQFF.

The CDR3 DNA is TGTGCCAGCAGTTTTGGGCTCCGGGGGGGCTACACCTTC. This codes for CASSFGLRGGYTF. The chain combines TRBV12-3 or TRBV12-4 with TRBJ1-2; possibly TRBD1 for D (5 bases). With 3 bases removed from V and 8 bases from J, the gap between germline ends came to 13 bases. CDR3 length equals 13 residues.

With regard to this clone: Other nucleotide sequences from this sample produce the same CDR3. The chain couples TRBV6-5 to TRBJ1-5; no definite D call. The CDR3 consists of 13 residues. In germline, CDR1 is MNHEY, CDR2 SVGAGI. Trimming shortened V by 6 bases and J by 0 bases, and 6 bases separated the two germline ends. DNA of the CDR3: TGTGCCAGCAGCCAGATTAGCAATCAGCCCCAGCATTTT. This translates into CASSQISNQPQHF.